The 17 T cell receptor beta chains below all came from one sample that was sequenced in a study of blood T cell repertoires in COVID-19. Measured with immunoSEQ multiplex PCR; TCRdb has only the in-frame clones, and not every one. This sample has roughly 70,000 clones, with roughly 85% found just once. The sequenced sample was peripheral blood. The receptors originated from a woman older than 75 with acute or convalescent COVID-19.

This sequence joins TRBV28 and TRBJ1-4; 7 bases are shared with TRBD1. V lost 6 bases to trimming and J lost 7 bases; unmatched junction nucleotides: 11. The germline CDR1 and CDR2 sequences are MDHEN and SYDVKM. There are 15 residues in the CDR3. The CDR3 here is CASSNGGGGGEKLFF. CDR3 DNA sequence: TGTGCCAGCAGCAATGGAGGGGGCGGAGGTGAAAAACTGTTTTTT.

The chain couples TRBV6-5 to TRBJ2-7, with a tentative D call TRBD1 (5 bases). CDR3 length: 13 residues. In germline, CDR1 is MNHEY, CDR2 SVGAGI. The V and J ends lost 6 bases and 1 base respectively, with 10 bases between them. The CDR3 DNA is TGTGCCAGCAGGGTCTCAGGGTCCTACGAGCAGTACTTC. This sequence encodes CASRVSGSYEQYF.

The chain uses TRBV7-2 and TRBJ1-2; 10 bases match TRBD1. Germline V gene lookup returns CDR1 SGHTA and CDR2 FQGNSA. The CDR3 contains 16 residues. The V segment lost 3 bases and the J segment 4 bases; nucleotides outside the gene matches: 8. This chain's CDR3 is CASSFDRGLLLYGYTF. For the CDR3, the DNA is TGTGCCAGCAGCTTTGACAGGGGGCTACTCCTCTATGGCTACACCTTC.

The rearrangement uses TRBV6-5 and TRBJ2-5; no clear D. Germline-derived CDR1 and CDR2 are MNHEY and SVGAGI. The CDR3 is 13 amino acids. V lost 4 bases and J lost 7, with 13 bases in between. The CDR3, as DNA: TGTGCCAGCAGTTCTAATCCCCCGGGGACCCAGTACTTC. Its translation: CASSSNPPGTQYF.

The genes are TRBV7-9 and TRBJ1-1; 9 nucleotides line up with TRBD1. Germline values: CDR1 SEHNR, CDR2 FQNEAQ (reference sequence). J lost 3 bases, V lost 5 bases, and 13 bases had no gene match. The CDR3 is 17 amino acids. DNA of the CDR3: TGTGCCAGCAGCCCAACCCGGGACAGGGTTGGGGACACTGAAGCTTTCTTT. This sequence encodes CASSPTRDRVGDTEAFF.

This clone was observed a few times. The chain carries TRBV10-3 and TRBJ1-1; D ambiguous. Germline CDR1 reads ENHRY; CDR2 reads SYGVKD. The CDR3 loop spans 14 amino acids. The V and J ends lost 5 bases and 1 base respectively, with 11 bases between them. The CDR3 DNA reads as TGTGCCATCAGTCGTTCCGGGGAGAACACTGAAGCTTTCTTT. Encoded protein: CAISRSGENTEAFF.

The chain employs TRBV19 and TRBJ2-3, with 11 bases fitting TRBD2. With V trimmed by 5 bases and J by 0 bases, 7 bases remained unmatched. CDR1 and CDR2 from the germline V gene are LNHDA and SQIVND (reference sequence). The CDR3 is 17 amino acids. CDR3 in DNA: TGTGCCAGTAGTGTACCGGGACTAGCGGCTAGCACAGATACGCAGTATTTT. It encodes CASSVPGLAASTDTQYF.

The CDR3 coding sequence is TGTGCCTGGAGTGCCTCGTGGGGGGCCCAGTACTTC. Its translation is CAWSASWGAQYF. The chain joins TRBV30 to TRBJ2-5; D possibly corresponds to TRBD2 (6 bases). Per germline, CDR1 GTSNPN and CDR2 SVGIG (reference sequence). This CDR3 contains 12 residues. The ends were cut back, 1 base at V and 9 bases at J, with 12 bases in the middle.

J is TRBJ1-1 and V is TRBV11-3; 10 bases are a match to TRBD1. Germline values: CDR1 SGHNT, CDR2 YENEEA. The CDR3 is 16 residues long. V lost 2 bases to trimming and J lost 3 bases; unmatched junction nucleotides: 6. In nucleotides, the CDR3 is TGTGCCAGCAGCTTAAGACAGGGGGCCGTTGACACTGAAGCTTTCTTT. Protein product: CASSLRQGAVDTEAFF.

The rearrangement joins TRBV7-9 to TRBJ2-3, with 9 bases matching TRBD2. Germline lookup yields CDR1 SEHNR and CDR2 FQNEAQ (reference sequence). Trimming removed 4 bases from V and 3 bases from J; junction bases left unmatched: 8. This CDR3 has 16 amino acids. This CDR3 is CASSSGLTSGTDTQYF. The CDR3 nucleotides read TGTGCCAGCAGCTCCGGCTTGACTAGCGGAACAGATACGCAGTATTTT.

A few counts support this clone. The rearrangement joins TRBV9 to TRBJ2-1, with 7 bases that match TRBD2. J lost 9 bases, V lost 0 bases, and 15 bases had no gene match. Germline V gene lookup returns CDR1 SGDLS and CDR2 YYNGEE. The CDR3 extends over 17 amino acids. CDR3 residues: CASSVAGIVGGSTEQFF. The CDR3 DNA follows: TGTGCCAGCAGCGTAGCTGGTATCGTGGGAGGGTCGACTGAGCAGTTCTTC.

The CDR3 DNA reads as TGTGCCAGCAGCTCCCCCCACGGCCTAGCGGGACAAGATACGCAGTATTTT. This sequence encodes CASSSPHGLAGQDTQYF. This chain uses TRBV9 with TRBJ2-3; 9 nucleotides match TRBD2. Germline V lookup: CDR1 SGDLS, CDR2 YYNGEE. This CDR3 is built from 17 residues. V dropped 4 bases and J dropped 5; count of bases not matched to a gene: 14.

The chain employs TRBV2 and TRBJ2-1; a weak D match, TRBD2 (5 bases). V was pared by 4 bases and J by 10 bases, with 17 bases between. This CDR3 is built from 14 residues. Germline CDR1 and CDR2: SNHLY and FYNNEI. This chain's CDR3 is CASSGVEGNREQFF. The CDR3 DNA reads as TGTGCCAGCAGTGGGGTCGAGGGAAATCGGGAGCAGTTCTTC. The variable domain in full, with the rest retrieved from reference TRBV2 and TRBJ2-1, is EPEVTQTPSHQVTQMGQEVILRCVPISNHLYFYWYRQILGQKVEFLVSFYNNEISEKSEIFDDQFSVERPDGSNFTLKIRSTKLEDSAMYFCASSGVEGNREQFFGPGTRLTVL.

In this sample, this clone turned up once. The chain combines TRBV14 with TRBJ1-4; possibly TRBD1 for D (5 bases). V was pared by 1 base and J by 10 bases, with 16 bases between. Germline CDR1 SGHDN, CDR2 FVKESK. This CDR3 region has 15 residues. The CDR3 bases are TGTGCCAGCAGCCAAGGCACGACCGGGACTACAAAACTGTTTTTT. Amino acids: CASSQGTTGTTKLFF. The full variable domain, its missing parts supplied by reference TRBV14 and TRBJ1-4, is EAGVTQFPSHSVIEKGQTVTLRCDPISGHDNLYWYRRVMGKEIKFLLHFVKESKQDESGMPNNRFLAERTGGTYSTLKVQPAELEDSGVYFCASSQGTTGTTKLFFGSGTQLSVL.

The gene calls are TRBV20-1 and TRBJ2-2; D is ambiguous. CDR1 DFQATT and CDR2 SNEGSKA come from the germline V gene (reference sequence). This CDR3 contains 11 residues. The V end lost 1 base, the J end lost 11 bases, and 8 bases lay between the germline ends. The DNA of the CDR3 is TGCAGTGCTAGAGGAAGCGCAGAGCTGTTTTTT. The encoded protein is CSARGSAELFF.

The chain has TRBV12-3 or TRBV12-4 and TRBJ1-5; D might be TRBD1 (6 bases). CDR3 length equals 13 residues. Trimming stripped 4 bases from V and 2 bases from J, with 6 bases between. The CDR3 loop is CASSWTGNQPQHF. The CDR3, as DNA: TGTGCCAGCAGTTGGACAGGCAATCAGCCCCAGCATTTT.

The CDR3 loop is CASSSGGWQPQHF. For the CDR3, the DNA is TGTGCCAGCAGTTCAGGGGGTTGGCAGCCCCAGCATTTT. The rearrangement links TRBV6-6 to TRBJ1-5; TRBD1 matches 7 bases. The V segment lost 4 bases and the J segment 7 bases; nucleotides outside the gene matches: 4. CDR1 and CDR2 from the germline V gene are MNHNY and SVGAGI (reference sequence). The CDR3 runs 13 residues.